This T cell receptor (beta chain) is drawn from a study of T cells in localized non-small cell lung cancer. Study-level findings and limits: As only one tumor region underwent sequencing, heterogeneity remains possible. In uninvolved adjacent lung, T cell clonality reached its highest value, exceeding tumor.

Worth noting for this clone: Its target is not known.

Assay used: immunoSEQ multiplex PCR; TCRdb lists only in-frame clones, some missing. The sample holds about 78,000 clones, roughly 86% seen once. V lost 4 bases and J lost 0; bases outside the gene matches: 0. The germline CDR1 and CDR2 sequences are KGHSH and LQKENI. CDR3 size: 15 residues. This TCR came from a man between 40 and 70 years old with stage I lung adenocarcinoma. V gene TRBV18 combines with J gene TRBJ1-3; 10 positions agree with TRBD1. Sequenced material: peripheral blood, taken before any cancer treatment. The CDR3 DNA reads as TGTGCCAGCTCACGGGACAGGGGCTCTGGAAACACCATATATTTT. Its translation: CASSRDRGSGNTIYF.